A selection of T cell receptor beta chains follows, all from one sample in a study of shared clonotypes between healthy human individuals. Sequencing was performed with immunoSEQ multiplex PCR; in TCRdb, only in-frame clones are kept and a portion is missing. In the table there are approximately 1.4 million clones, 95% to 99% of which are singletons. Sequenced material: naive CD4+ T cells sorted from blood. Source of these receptors: a man under 40 in good health. CDR3s include the opening cysteine and the closing phenylalanine or tryptophan. D genes are given only for firm matches. The size entry is marked missing in some rows and otherwise reads once, few, many or a size class.

TRBJ2-7 | - | - | TRBV13 | TGTGCCAGCTCAACTACCTACGGGGAGCAGTACTTC | CASSTTYGEQYF
TRBJ2-5 | - | - | TRBV1 | TGCACCAGCAGCCAAGAGGCTAGAGGGCAAGAGACCCAGTACTTC | CTSSQEARGQETQYF
TRBJ1-5 | once | - | TRBV10-3 | TGTGCCATCAGTGAATTGGGCGGGAGCAATCAGCCCCAGCATTTT | CAISELGGSNQPQHF
TRBJ2-5 | - | - | TRBV19 | TGTGCCAGTAGTCTTGGGAATGCCCAAGAGACCCAGTACTTC | CASSLGNAQETQYF
TRBJ1-4 | once | - | TRBV18 | TGTGCCAGCTCACTGACAGGCGGGGTTGATGAAAAACTGTTTTTT | CASSLTGGVDEKLFF
TRBJ2-7 | - | - | TRBV5-4 | TGTGCCAGCAGCAGCCGGGCCGACTACGAGCAGTACTTC | CASSSRADYEQYF
TRBJ1-5 | - | TRBD1 | TRBV5-8 | TGTGCCAGCAGCGCCGGGACAGGGAGCAATCAGCCCCAGCATTTT | CASSAGTGSNQPQHF
TRBJ2-3 | - | - | TRBV28 | TGTGCCAGCGGGGGACGAGCAGATACGCAGTATTTT | CASGGRADTQYF
TRBJ2-2 | - | - | TRBV4-1 | TGCGCCAGCAGCCAAGATAACAGGAACACCGGGGAGCTGTTTTTT | CASSQDNRNTGELFF
TRBJ2-7 | - | - | TRBV21-1 | TGTGCCAGCAACAGGATAGGCGAGCAGTACTTC | CASNRIGEQYF
TRBJ1-1 | - | - | TRBV5-1 | TGCGCCAGCAGCTTGCGCACCGAGGCCACTGAAGCTTTCTTT | CASSLRTEATEAFF
TRBJ2-3 | - | TRBD2 | TRBV28 | TGTGCCAGCAGTAAGGGACTAGCGGGAGTCGCAGATACGCAGTATTTT | CASSKGLAGVADTQYF
TRBJ2-3 | - | - | TRBV2 | TGTGCCAGCAGTGAGGAGAGCACAGATACGCAGTATTTT | CASSEESTDTQYF
TRBJ1-2 | - | TRBD1 | TRBV7-9 | TGTGCCAGCCTCACCACAGGGGGCGACTATGGCTACACCTTC | CASLTTGGDYGYTF
TRBJ2-7 | - | TRBD2 | TRBV4-1 | TGCGCCAGCAGCCAAAGTTCTAGCGGTTACGAGCAGTACTTC | CASSQSSSGYEQYF
TRBJ2-3 | - | TRBD1 | TRBV7-8 | TGTGCCAGCAGCCTTCGGGACAGGGCAAGCACAGATACGCAGTATTTT | CASSLRDRASTDTQYF
TRBJ2-6 | - | - | TRBV2 | TGTGCCAGCAGTGGGCCTCGGGTGGCTGGGGCCAACGTCCTGACTTTC | CASSGPRVAGANVLTF
TRBJ2-1 | - | - | TRBV12-5 | TGTGCTAGTGGTCCCGGGAACCACAACAATGAGCAGTTCTTC | CASGPGNHNNEQFF
TRBJ1-5 | few | - | TRBV2 | TGTGCCAGCAGTGACTTCTGGGGAAGGCAGCCCCAGCATTTT | CASSDFWGRQPQHF
TRBJ2-7 | - | - | TRBV7-8 | TGTGCCAGCAGCTTAGTGCTTTTCGGTAAAGAGCAGTACTTC | CASSLVLFGKEQYF
TRBJ1-3 | - | - | TRBV20-1 | TGCAGTGCCCACTCTGGAAACACCATATATTTT | CSAHSGNTIYF
TRBJ1-5 | - | TRBD1 | TRBV6-5 | TGTGCCAGCAGTCAAACAGGGGGCAATCAGCCCCAGCATTTT | CASSQTGGNQPQHF
TRBJ1-2 | - | - | TRBV27 | TGTGCCAGCAGTTTCAATAGCCTCCGGCCGGACTATGGCTACACCTTC | CASSFNSLRPDYGYTF
TRBJ1-1 | - | TRBD1 | TRBV5-1 | TGCGCCAGCAGCTCACTACAGGGGTGGAACGCTGAAGCTTTCTTT | CASSSLQGWNAEAFF
TRBJ2-1 | - | - | TRBV5-6 | TGTGCCAGCAGCCCCGACAAGAACCGCGGGTCCTACAATGAGCAGTTCTTC | CASSPDKNRGSYNEQFF